Presented here are 14 T cell receptor beta chains from one specimen sequenced in a study of shared clonotypes between healthy human individuals. The table came from immunoSEQ multiplex PCR; TCRdb's copy has only in-frame clones and leaves some out. The table has about 2.4 million clones, approximately 93% seen once. The source material was naive CD4+ T cells from PBMCs. The sample's subset: CD45RA+ positively selected. The receptors stem from a man younger than 35 in good health. Some clones in this sample may be carry-over from other donors' samples.

V usage is TRBV30 and J usage is TRBJ1-2; a weak D match, TRBD1 (6 bases). The V and J ends lost 6 bases and 3 bases respectively, with 11 bases between them. CDR1 is GTSNPN, CDR2 SVGIG, per germline (reference sequence). The CDR3 sequence is 12 residues long. The CDR3: CACSGGYYGYTF. The CDR3 bases are TGTGCCTGTTCGGGGGGCTACTATGGCTACACCTTC.

In regard to this clone: Other DNA sequences from this sample encode an identical CDR3 as well. The V call is TRBV5-1, the J call TRBJ2-7; 7 bases map to TRBD1. The CDR3 totals 14 residues. The J segment lost 2 bases and the V segment lost 4 bases, leaving 6 bases of the junction unmatched. Germline CDR1 SGHRS, CDR2 YFSETQ. CDR3 region: CASSLGQVAYEQYF. CDR3 DNA sequence: TGCGCCAGCAGCCTAGGACAGGTTGCCTACGAGCAGTACTTC.

CDR3 nucleotides: TGTGCCAGCAGCCAGGACAGGGTGCGATATGGCTACACCTTC. Translated, it gives CASSQDRVRYGYTF. The chain carries TRBV6-1 and TRBJ1-2; 8 nucleotides align to TRBD1. Trimming took 6 bases from V and 5 from J; bases not matched to a gene: 8. This CDR3 is built from 14 residues. Germline CDR1 and CDR2: MNHNS and SASEGT.

In this sample, this clone turned up once. The rearrangement uses TRBV28 and TRBJ2-7; maybe TRBD1 (5 bases). V lost 7 bases and J lost 2, with 12 bases in between. This CDR3 has 13 residues. Germline assignment: CDR1 MDHEN and CDR2 SYDVKM. The CDR3 reads CASTQGPAYEQYF. The CDR3 DNA reads TGTGCCAGCACCCAGGGTCCCGCCTACGAGCAGTACTTC.

The chain uses TRBV5-1 and TRBJ2-2; possibly TRBD1 or TRBD2 for D (5 bases each). The CDR3 is 14 amino acids. Germline CDR1 and CDR2: SGHRS and YFSETQ. Trimming removed 4 bases at V and 5 bases at J, with 12 bases between. The CDR3 region is CASSIGTTTGELFF. CDR3 coding DNA: TGCGCCAGCAGCATTGGGACGACAACCGGGGAGCTGTTTTTT.

The chain couples TRBV5-1 to TRBJ2-1; D not resolved. CDR1 is SGHRS and CDR2 is YFSETQ in the germline V gene. The length of the CDR3 is 14 residues. With 2 bases removed from V and 8 bases from J, the gap between germline ends came to 14 bases. The CDR3 DNA reads TGCGCCAGCAGCTTATTTACCCTGCCCGATGAGCAGTTCTTC. Translated, it gives CASSLFTLPDEQFF. Complete variable domain (other parts from reference TRBV5-1 and TRBJ2-1): KAGVTQTPRYLIKTRGQQVTLSCSPISGHRSVSWYQQTPGQGLQFLFEYFSETQRNKGNFPGRFSGRQFSNSRSEMNVSTLELGDSALYLCASSLFTLPDEQFFGPGTRLTVL.

As concerns this clone: The same CDR3 can be traced to other DNA sequences in this sample. V is TRBV15 and J is TRBJ1-2; possibly TRBD1 for D (6 bases). Germline loops: CDR1 LNHNV, CDR2 YYDKDF (reference sequence). Trimming shortened V by 0 bases and J by 4 bases, and 9 bases separated the two germline ends. The CDR3 runs to 14 residues. The CDR3 protein is CATSRDRGGYGYTF. The CDR3 DNA follows: TGTGCCACCAGCAGAGATAGGGGGGGCTATGGCTACACCTTC.

The rearrangement uses TRBV7-2 and TRBJ1-5; D is possibly TRBD1 (5 bases). The CDR3 runs 17 residues. V lost 1 base to trimming and J lost 1 base, with 14 bases between them. Germline-derived CDR1 and CDR2 are SGHTA and FQGNSA. CDR3 loop: CASSLVGARGSNQPQHF. The CDR3 DNA is TGTGCCAGCAGCTTAGTTGGGGCCCGGGGAAGCAATCAGCCCCAGCATTTT.

This chain links TRBV9 with TRBJ2-5; D perhaps matches TRBD2 (5 bases). The V and J ends lost 0 bases and 1 base respectively, with 13 bases between them. There are 16 residues in the CDR3. The germline CDR1 and CDR2 sequences are SGDLS and YYNGEE. DNA for the CDR3: TGTGCCAGCAGCGTAGAGGGCCAGCGGACCCAAGAGACCCAGTACTTC. It specifies CASSVEGQRTQETQYF.

The rearrangement links TRBV13 to TRBJ2-1; possible D gene TRBD1, 5 bases. The ends were cut back, 6 bases at V and 7 bases at J, with 13 bases in the middle. The CDR3 runs to 13 residues. CDR1 is PRHDT and CDR2 is FYEKMQ in the germline V gene (reference sequence). The CDR3 nucleotides are TGTGCCAGCAGTTATGGGGCCGGGAATGAGCAGTTCTTC. Translating it yields CASSYGAGNEQFF.

The chain uses TRBV30 and TRBJ1-4, with D perhaps matching TRBD1 (5 bases). Germline CDR1 reads GTSNPN; CDR2 reads SVGIG (reference sequence). There are 16 residues in the CDR3. V lost 3 bases, J lost 1 base, and 15 bases lay in between. CDR3 in DNA: TGTGCCTGGAGCCGGGGCCAACTAAGAACTAATGAAAAACTGTTTTTT. Its translation: CAWSRGQLRTNEKLFF. The whole variable domain, remainder taken from reference TRBV30 and TRBJ1-4, is SQTIHQWPATLVQPVGSPLSLECTVEGTSNPNLYWYRQAAGRGLQLLFYSVGIGQISSEVPQNLSASRPQDRQFILSSKKLLLSDSGFYLCAWSRGQLRTNEKLFFGSGTQLSVL.

The V gene is TRBV15, the J gene TRBJ2-1; 10 positions agree with TRBD2. V was pared by 5 bases and J by 7 bases, with 11 bases of the junction left unmatched. Germline CDR1 reads LNHNV; CDR2 reads YYDKDF (reference sequence). This CDR3 has 16 amino acids. For the CDR3, the DNA is TGTGCCACCAGCCGCGTAAAGCGGGAGGGTGAGAATGAGCAGTTCTTC. Translating gives CATSRVKREGENEQFF.

This sequence joins TRBV27 and TRBJ1-1; 7 bases match TRBD1. After removal of 4 bases from V and 6 bases from J, the junction contained 5 bases not matched to a gene. Germline assignment: CDR1 MNHEY and CDR2 SMNVEV (reference sequence). This CDR3 contains 13 residues. CDR3 in DNA: TGTGCCAGCAGTTCGCCCGGACAGGCTGAAGCTTTCTTT. Translated: CASSSPGQAEAFF.

CDR3: CASSLGGSGSWDEQFF. CDR3 DNA: TGCGCCAGCAGCTTGGGAGGTAGCGGGAGCTGGGATGAGCAGTTCTTC. The chain has TRBV5-1 and TRBJ2-1, with 9 bases identical to TRBD2. Trimming took 0 bases from V and 8 from J; bases not matched to a gene: 9. Germline V lookup: CDR1 SGHRS, CDR2 YFSETQ. The CDR3 has 16 amino acids.